This T cell receptor beta chain was sequenced for a study of Graves' ophthalmopathy and Graves' hyperthyroidism. The CDR3 extends over 11 amino acids. Trimming stripped 5 bases from V and 0 bases from J, with 4 bases between. Germline V lookup: CDR1 GTSNPN, CDR2 SVGIG (reference sequence). The hyperthyroidism patients had a new diagnosis of under 2 months' duration and were aged 18 to 65. The sample holds many counts of this clonotype. Its antigen remains unknown. Broader study findings: Most thyroid clonotypes with frequency above 0.001 were detected in blood too.

Transcripts of RNA were the source for amplifying TCR beta CDR3 regions. Amplification began with first-round RT-PCR using HTBI primers, then second-round multiplex PCR was performed. TCRdb processed the multiplex PCR reads anew with MiXCR; each CDR3 protein has one entry. The data show over a million distinct CDR3 sequences, roughly 35% seen once. The clonotype comes from an adult man with Graves' hyperthyroidism. The specimen was peripheral blood or thyroid tissue (not recorded which). The V and J genes are TRBV30 and TRBJ1-2; D is unclear. The CDR3 is CAWQANYGYTF. The CDR3 nucleotides are TGTGCCTGGCAAGCTAACTATGGCTACACCTTC.